The 20 T cell receptor beta chains presented below share a single source sample, sequenced in a study of PD-1 blockade in classical Hodgkin lymphoma. This table comes from immunoSEQ multiplex PCR, and its TCRdb copy is limited to in-frame clones, with some not included. The sample lists roughly 9,900 clones, around nine tenths seen once, with roughly 24% in the top ten. The time point here: cycle 4 day 1 (C4D1), after 5 to 7 weeks of nivolumab. Exposure to brentuximab vedotin varied, and each patient had relapsed following autologous stem cell transplantation. The sequencing here drew on peripheral blood mononuclear cells (PBMCs), taken before the fourth cycle of nivolumab. These receptors were obtained from a human donor with classical Hodgkin lymphoma.

The CDR3 DNA follows: TGTGCCAGCAGCTTAGACCCGACAGCTAACTATGGCTACACCTTC. Translated, it gives CASSLDPTANYGYTF. The chain has TRBV7-9 and TRBJ1-2; TRBD1 is a possible D gene (5 bases). Between the trimmed V and J ends, which lost 1 base and 0 bases, there was a span of 9 bases. CDR3 length: 15 residues. Germline-derived CDR1 and CDR2 are SEHNR and FQNEAQ (reference sequence).

The gene calls are TRBV7-6 and TRBJ2-1; weak D call: TRBD2 (5 bases). The CDR3 consists of 11 residues. Germline V gene data show CDR1 as SGHVS and CDR2 as FNYEAQ. V was clipped by 5 bases and J by 7 bases, with 6 bases between them. The chain's CDR3 is CASSQRNEQFF. The CDR3 coding sequence is TGTGCCAGCAGCCAGCGGAATGAGCAGTTCTTC. Combining the CDR3 with reference TRBV7-6 and TRBJ2-1 gives the whole variable domain GAGVSQSPRYKVTKRGQDVALRCDPISGHVSLYWYRQALGQGPEFLTYFNYEAQQDKSGLPNDRFSAERPEGSISTLTIQRTEQRDSAMYRCASSQRNEQFFGPGTRLTVL.

CDR3 in DNA: TGTGCCAGCAGCTTACCCCCTGGCTATGGCTACACCTTC. Protein: CASSLPPGYGYTF. This sequence joins TRBV7-2 and TRBJ1-2; D uncertain. This CDR3 has 13 amino acids. Germline V gene sequence: CDR1 SGHTA, CDR2 FQGNSA. V was clipped by 2 bases and J by 4 bases, with 8 bases between them.

This clone came up a few times. This chain links TRBV4-1 with TRBJ2-7; D is possibly TRBD2 (5 bases). The CDR3 covers 14 residues. The germline V gene encodes CDR1 MGHRA and CDR2 YSYEKL. V was clipped by 5 bases and J by 2 bases, with 13 bases between them. CDR3 nucleotides: TGCGCCAGCAGCGTGCCGGGATCAACCTACGAGCAGTACTTC. Translation: CASSVPGSTYEQYF.

The chain joins TRBV5-6 to TRBJ2-3; TRBD2 agrees at 12 bases. The CDR3 is 15 amino acids. Per the germline V gene, CDR1 is SGHDT and CDR2 is YYEEEE. The V gene end was trimmed by 3 bases and the J gene end by 11 bases; junction bases not matched to a gene: 10. As DNA, the CDR3 is TGTGCCAGCAGCTCTACTACTAGCGGGGGGTGGTTGCAGTATTTT. Translated, it gives CASSSTTSGGWLQYF. The variable domain in full, with the rest retrieved from reference TRBV5-6 and TRBJ2-3, is DAGVTQSPTHLIKTRGQQVTLRCSPKSGHDTVSWYQQALGQGPQFIFQYYEEEERQRGNFPDRFSGHQFPNYSSELNVNALLLGDSALYLCASSSTTSGGWLQYFGPGTRLTVL.

This chain links TRBV28 with TRBJ2-7; TRBD2 might be the D (6 bases). V was cut by 6 bases and J by 4 bases, with 16 bases left in between. CDR3 size: 14 residues. From germline, CDR1 is MDHEN and CDR2 SYDVKM. CDR3 loop: CASSSPGTGYEQYF. The CDR3, as DNA: TGTGCCAGCAGCAGTCCCGGGACTGGTTACGAGCAGTACTTC.

The table lists this clone with a count of one. This chain uses TRBV28 with TRBJ1-1; no firm D call. The CDR3 is made up of 14 amino acids. Trimming pared 4 bases from V and 6 bases from J, leaving 15 bases between. Germline loops: CDR1 MDHEN, CDR2 SYDVKM. CDR3 sequence reads: CASSSRRFQPEAFF. In DNA form, the CDR3 reads TGTGCCAGCAGTTCACGACGATTCCAGCCTGAAGCTTTCTTT.

The J gene is TRBJ1-4, the V gene TRBV5-1; no clear D gene. CDR3 length: 14 residues. The germline V and J ends were trimmed by 4 bases and 2 bases, with 9 bases remaining between them. The germline V gene has CDR1 SGHRS and CDR2 YFSETQ. The CDR3 coding sequence is TGCGCCAGCAGCCCGGACGGTACTAATGAAAAACTGTTTTTT. This translates into CASSPDGTNEKLFF.

This chain joins TRBV7-3 and TRBJ2-1, with TRBD2 identical over 12 bases. Trimming at V came to 4 bases and at J to 6 bases, leaving 4 bases not matched to a gene. The CDR3 contains 15 residues. The germline gives CDR1 SGHTA, CDR2 FQGTGA. The CDR3 DNA follows: TGTGCCAGCAGCTCTAGCGGGGGGGCTGGCAATGAGCAGTTCTTC. The encoded protein is CASSSSGGAGNEQFF. The full variable domain, rest sourced from reference TRBV7-3 and TRBJ2-1, is GAGVSQTPSNKVTEKGKYVELRCDPISGHTALYWYRQSLGQGPEFLIYFQGTGAADDSGLPNDRFFAVRPEGSVSTLKIQRTERGDSAVYLCASSSSGGAGNEQFFGPGTRLTVL.

This rearrangement joins TRBV6-5 to TRBJ1-3; D uncertain. V dropped 2 bases and J dropped 0 bases, with 8 bases sitting between them. Germline V gene data show CDR1 as MNHEY and CDR2 as SVGAGI. The CDR3 runs to 15 residues. The CDR3 protein is CASSYASRSGNTIYF. The CDR3 DNA follows: TGTGCCAGCAGTTACGCGTCCCGCTCTGGAAACACCATATATTTT.

The rearrangement joins TRBV6-6 to TRBJ1-1; D unclear. This CDR3 has 12 residues. Trimming took 1 base from V and 8 from J, leaving 8 bases between them. Germline-derived CDR1 and CDR2 are MNHNY and SVGAGI (reference sequence). The CDR3 is CASSYWQGEAFF. The CDR3 DNA reads TGTGCCAGCAGTTACTGGCAAGGGGAAGCTTTCTTT.

The V call is TRBV7-9, the J call TRBJ1-2, with a possible D match to TRBD1 (5 bases). CDR3 length: 13 amino acids. The V and J ends lost 5 bases and 6 bases respectively, with 13 bases between them. Germline V gene sequence: CDR1 SEHNR, CDR2 FQNEAQ (reference sequence). Here the CDR3 DNA reads TGTGCCAGCAGCCGAGAAGGGGTTGATGGCTACACCTTC. This sequence encodes CASSREGVDGYTF.

The chain is built from TRBV2 and TRBJ2-7, with 7 bases fitting TRBD1. Germline V gene data show CDR1 as SNHLY and CDR2 as FYNNEI. The V gene end was trimmed by 10 bases and the J gene end by 1 base; junction bases not matched to a gene: 4. CDR3 size: 12 residues. CDR3 sequence reads: CATRDSSYEQYF. The CDR3, as DNA: TGTGCCACCCGGGACAGTTCCTACGAGCAGTACTTC.

The rearrangement links TRBV7-8 to TRBJ2-7, with 7 bases identical to TRBD1. Losses at the gene ends were 7 bases for V and 3 bases for J; bases not matched to a gene: 12. Germline CDR1 and CDR2: SGHVS and FQNEAQ. This CDR3 region has 15 residues. This chain's CDR3 is CASNLAGTALYEQYF. Here the CDR3 DNA reads TGTGCCAGCAACCTAGCAGGGACAGCTCTCTACGAGCAGTACTTC. Full variable domain (outside the CDR3, taken from reference TRBV7-8 and TRBJ2-7): GAGVSQSPRYKVAKRGQDVALRCDPISGHVSLFWYQQALGQGPEFLTYFQNEAQLDKSGLPSDRFFAERPEGSVSTLKIQRTQQEDSAVYLCASNLAGTALYEQYFGPGTRLTVT.

This chain connects TRBV11-2 to TRBJ2-1; D perhaps matches TRBD1 (6 bases). This CDR3 spans 16 amino acids. Germline V gene data show CDR1 as SGHAT and CDR2 as FQNNGV. V lost 5 bases and J lost 7, with 21 bases in between. The CDR3 sequence is CASSPHRVIRANEQFF. The CDR3 bases are TGTGCCAGCAGCCCGCACAGGGTGATTAGGGCTAATGAGCAGTTCTTC.

This chain links TRBV18 with TRBJ1-5, with D maybe TRBD1 (5 bases). The CDR3 consists of 14 residues. V lost 8 bases, J lost 0 bases, and 11 bases lay in between. The germline V gene encodes CDR1 KGHSH and CDR2 LQKENI. Written as DNA, the CDR3 is TGTGCCAGCCTCGACGGGACTAGCAATCAGCCCCAGCATTTT. Translation: CASLDGTSNQPQHF.

The chain employs TRBV29-1 and TRBJ2-2, with 7 bases matching TRBD1. J gave up 4 bases and V 7 bases, and 15 bases lay outside the gene matches. Germline CDR1 and CDR2: SQVTM and ANQGSEA. This CDR3 is 16 amino acids long. CDR3 sequence reads: CSASITYRGSTGELFF. The CDR3 DNA reads TGCAGCGCCTCCATCACTTACAGGGGAAGCACCGGGGAGCTGTTTTTT.

The CDR3: CASSPGQGDYGYTF. The DNA of the CDR3 is TGTGCCAGCAGTCCGGGACAGGGGGACTATGGCTACACCTTC. The V call is TRBV28, the J call TRBJ1-2, with 11 bases matching TRBD1. From germline, CDR1 is MDHEN and CDR2 SYDVKM. This CDR3 has 14 amino acids. The V gene end was trimmed by 5 bases and the J gene end by 3 bases; junction bases not matched to a gene: 2.

V usage is TRBV5-1 and J usage is TRBJ2-7; 9 nucleotides line up with TRBD1. The CDR3 runs to 14 residues. The germline gives CDR1 SGHRS, CDR2 YFSETQ. The V gene end was trimmed by 4 bases and the J gene end by 4 bases; junction bases not matched to a gene: 6. The CDR3 DNA reads as TGCGCCAGCAGCCCCGGGACAGGGAGGTACGAGCAGTACTTC. This gives the protein CASSPGTGRYEQYF.

The V call is TRBV19, the J call TRBJ1-5; 10 positions agree with TRBD1. With 4 bases clipped from V and 7 bases from J, the junction kept 13 bases outside the gene matches. CDR3 length: 17 amino acids. Germline V gives CDR1 LNHDA, CDR2 SQIVND (reference sequence). The CDR3 coding sequence is TGTGCCAGTAGTACGGGACAGGGGTCGAATTGGAACCAGCCCCAGCATTTT. Translation: CASSTGQGSNWNQPQHF.